The rows below give T cell receptor beta chains drawn from one sample of a study of blood T cell repertoires in COVID-19. Produced via immunoSEQ multiplex PCR; TCRdb's table is partial and in-frame only. The data contain more than 50,000 clones, roughly nine tenths of them singletons. The specimen sequenced was peripheral blood. The receptors come from a man aged 55 to 69 with active COVID-19. Each CDR3 is given with its conserved first and last residue. The D gene is left open where the match is weak. Clone size appears in some rows only: once, few, many, or a class for an expanded clone.

size,V,J,D,CDR3,DNA
-,TRBV28,TRBJ2-1,TRBD2,CASETSGKYNEQFF,TGTGCCAGTGAAACTAGCGGCAAATACAATGAGCAGTTCTTC
-,TRBV19,TRBJ1-1,-,CASTYSVNTEAFF,TGTGCCAGTACTTATTCTGTAAACACTGAAGCTTTCTTT
few,TRBV7-9,TRBJ2-7,-,CASRPGVSDEQYF,TGTGCCAGCAGACCAGGGGTTTCGGACGAGCAGTACTTC
-,TRBV28,TRBJ1-5,-,CASSLSFGSASNQPQHF,TGTGCCAGCAGTTTAAGTTTCGGGTCAGCCAGCAATCAGCCCCAGCATTTT
-,TRBV7-2,TRBJ1-1,TRBD1,CASSFQGAGTEAFF,TGTGCCAGCAGTTTTCAGGGGGCCGGCACTGAAGCTTTCTTT
-,TRBV20-1,TRBJ2-3,-,CSARGAATQYF,TGCAGTGCTAGGGGGGCGGCCACGCAGTATTTT
-,TRBV4-1,TRBJ2-7,TRBD1,CASSQPGTGVREQYF,TGCGCCAGCAGCCAGCCCGGGACAGGGGTTCGCGAGCAGTACTTC
-,TRBV6-2/TRBV6-3,TRBJ2-5,TRBD2,CASSYGGAGVETQYF,TGTGCCAGCAGTTACGGAGGTGCGGGAGTGGAGACCCAGTACTTC
once,TRBV6-2/TRBV6-3,TRBJ2-1,-,CASSWTGLHEQFF,TGTGCCAGCAGTTGGACCGGACTACATGAGCAGTTCTTC
-,TRBV18,TRBJ1-4,TRBD1,CASSPSGQPSGEKLFF,TGTGCCAGCTCACCATCGGGACAGCCCAGCGGGGAAAAACTGTTTTTT